These 11 T cell receptor beta chains came from one sample sequenced in a study of cytomegalovirus exposure and HLA in healthy donors. Researchers ran the PCR with 60 Vbeta and 13 Jbeta primers. Sequencing used immunoSEQ multiplex PCR; TCRdb keeps in-frame clones, though not all of them. The sample has some 140,000 clones. Sequencing was performed on PBMCs. These receptors all stem from a woman in her 40s in good health and CMV-seronegative.

The chain has TRBV5-1 and TRBJ1-2; tentative D call: TRBD1 (6 bases). This CDR3 region has 16 residues. CDR1 and CDR2 (germline): SGHRS, YFSETQ. The DNA for the CDR3 is TGCGATGGGTACAGGGCGACCGTTAATCTGGGGAATGGCTACACCTTC. It specifies CDGYRATVNLGNGYTF.

The chain employs TRBV15 and TRBJ1-1; TRBD1 aligns across 7 bases. Germline values: CDR1 LNHNV, CDR2 YYDKDF (reference sequence). The J segment lost 4 bases and the V segment lost 0 bases, leaving 14 bases of the junction unmatched. The CDR3 is made up of 18 amino acids. The DNA of the CDR3 is TGTGCCACCAGCAGAGAGATTCCGGGACAGCGACTTCCCACTGAAGCTTTCTTT. It is translated as CATSREIPGQRLPTEAFF. The full variable domain, rest sourced from reference TRBV15 and TRBJ1-1, is DAMVIQNPRYQVTQFGKPVTLSCSQTLNHNVMYWYQQKSSQAPKLLFHYYDKDFNNEADTPDNFQSRRPNTSFCFLDIRSPGLGDTAMYLCATSREIPGQRLPTEAFFGQGTRLTVV.

The genes are TRBV5-4 and TRBJ1-1; 7 nucleotides line up with TRBD1. The CDR3 totals 14 residues. Trimming cost V 4 bases and J 5 bases; bases outside gene matches: 8. CDR1 and CDR2 (germline): SGHNT, YYREEE (reference sequence). The CDR3 protein is CASSNRQGTTEAFF. CDR3 coding DNA: TGTGCCAGCAGCAACAGACAGGGTACGACTGAAGCTTTCTTT. The full variable domain, completed using reference TRBV5-4 and TRBJ1-1, is ETGVTQSPTHLIKTRGQQVTLRCSSQSGHNTVSWYQQALGQGPQFIFQYYREEENGRGNFPPRFSGLQFPNYSSELNVNALELDDSALYLCASSNRQGTTEAFFGQGTRLTVV.

This chain links TRBV21-1 with TRBJ2-7; the table's TRBD2 call for D was not verified on the DNA. TRBV21-1 is an annotated pseudogene. This CDR3 spans 15 amino acids. Written as DNA, the CDR3 is TGTGCCAGCAGCCAGTTGGCGGGGGGCGCCTACGAGCAGTACGTC. Its protein product is CASSQLAGGAYEQYV.

This chain links TRBV7-9 with TRBJ1-4, with D unresolved. The CDR3 loop spans 15 amino acids. Trimming left V 5 bases short and J 6 bases short, with 16 bases between. The germline gives CDR1 SEHNR, CDR2 FQNEAQ (reference sequence). As DNA, the CDR3 is TGTGCCAGCAGCACATACGTCGTGAGGCATGAAAAACTGTTTTTT. This encodes CASSTYVVRHEKLFF.

This chain connects TRBV15 to TRBJ1-2; 7 bases map to TRBD1. The junction had 19 bases not matched to a gene; V was cut back by 3 bases and J by 6 bases. This CDR3 is built from 18 residues. Looked up from germline, CDR1 is LNHNV and CDR2 is YYDKDF (reference sequence). The CDR3 nucleotides are TGTGCCACCAGCAGCCCGTTAGAGGGGGCCCGCCAGCGGGATGGCTACACCTTC. Its protein product is CATSSPLEGARQRDGYTF.

V and J are TRBV6-5 and TRBJ2-3; D might be TRBD1 (6 bases). The CDR3 is 13 residues long. The V end was cut by 8 bases, the J end by 0 bases, with 9 bases between. Per the germline V gene, CDR1 is MNHEY and CDR2 is SVGAGI. CDR3 sequence (DNA): TGTGCCAGCCGGACAGTTAGCACAGATACGCAGTATTTT. Its protein product is CASRTVSTDTQYF.

V is TRBV5-6 and J is TRBJ2-5, with 8 bases lining up with TRBD2. The J call is uncertain, as TRBJ2-7 better fits the DNA end. This CDR3 region has 12 residues. CDR1 and CDR2 (germline): SGHDT, YYEEEE. CDR3 protein: CASRVAGTEQYF. The DNA for the CDR3 is TGTGCCAGCAGGGTAGCGGGGACCGAGCAGTACTTC.

On this clone: Other DNA sequences in this sample translate to the same CDR3. V is TRBV7-9 and J is TRBJ1-2; 9 nucleotides align to TRBD1. Trimming took 5 bases from V and 2 from J; bases not matched to a gene: 6. The CDR3 has 15 amino acids. Germline-derived CDR1 and CDR2 are SEHNR and FQNEAQ (reference sequence). CDR3 nucleotide sequence: TGTGCCAGCAGCCCTTGGGACAGGGTGAACTATGGCTACACCTTC. It yields the protein CASSPWDRVNYGYTF.

The chain is built from TRBV12-5 and TRBJ2-7, with TRBD2 matching 10 bases. The CDR3 consists of 16 residues. V was clipped by 7 bases and J by 0 bases; unmatched bases: 9. Germline V CDR1 and CDR2: LGHNT, FRNRAP. The CDR3 loop reads CASAPSGGFSSYEQYV. The CDR3, as DNA: TGTGCTAGTGCCCCTAGCGGGGGCTTTAGCTCCTACGAGCAGTACGTC.

The V call is TRBV5-5, the J call TRBJ2-5; 12 nucleotides align to TRBD1. Germline CDR1 reads SGHKS; CDR2 reads YYEKEE (reference sequence). This CDR3 has 14 amino acids. With 4 bases clipped from V and 5 bases from J, the junction kept 3 bases outside the gene matches. In nucleotides, the CDR3 is TGTGCCAGCAGCCGGGGACAGGGGGCTGAGACCCAGTACTTC. Translation gives CASSRGQGAETQYF. Full variable domain (rest looked up from reference TRBV5-5 and TRBJ2-5): DAGVTQSPTHLIKTRGQQVTLRCSPISGHKSVSWYQQVLGQGPQFIFQYYEKEERGRGNFPDRFSARQFPNYSSELNVNALLLGDSALYLCASSRGQGAETQYFGPGTRLLVL.